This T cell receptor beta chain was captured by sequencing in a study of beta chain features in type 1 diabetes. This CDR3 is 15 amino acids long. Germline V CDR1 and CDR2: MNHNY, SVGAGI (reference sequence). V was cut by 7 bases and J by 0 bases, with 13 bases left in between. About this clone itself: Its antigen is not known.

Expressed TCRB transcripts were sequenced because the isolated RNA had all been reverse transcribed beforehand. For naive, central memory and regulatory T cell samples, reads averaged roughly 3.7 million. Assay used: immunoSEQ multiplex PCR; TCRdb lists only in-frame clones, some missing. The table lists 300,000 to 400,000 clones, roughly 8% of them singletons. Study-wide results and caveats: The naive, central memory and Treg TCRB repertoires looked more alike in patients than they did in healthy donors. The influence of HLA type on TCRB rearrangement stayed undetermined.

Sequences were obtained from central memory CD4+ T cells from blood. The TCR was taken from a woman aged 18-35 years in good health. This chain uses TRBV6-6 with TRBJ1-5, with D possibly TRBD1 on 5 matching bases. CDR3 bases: TGTGCCAGCATACTAACAGGTTATAGCAATCAGCCCCAGCATTTT. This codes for CASILTGYSNQPQHF.